This TCR beta chain was sequenced during a study of radiation and T cells in renal cell carcinoma. The CDR3 extends over 14 amino acids. The V end lost 2 bases, the J end lost 8 bases, and 14 bases lay between the germline ends. Germline CDR1 and CDR2: MNHEY and SMNVEV (reference sequence). Time point reported: blood 4 weeks post-SBRT, at nephrectomy. Treatment of the sample: 15 Gy SBRT to primary tumor, nephrectomy 4 weeks later. Nephrectomy followed 15 Gy stereotactic body radiation by 4 weeks. Clones were read by immunoSEQ multiplex PCR, and TCRdb kept only the in-frame ones, dropping some. The table has 60,000 or so clones, over 65% seen once.

The source is a man between 60 and 75 years old with renal cell carcinoma. The input for sequencing was blood, taken from a patient whose treatment included radiotherapy and nephrectomy. The V and J genes are TRBV27 and TRBJ2-3, with D perhaps matching TRBD1 (5 bases). CDR3 nucleotide sequence: TGTGCCAGCAGTTTAAGGGGCGAGATAGGTACGCAGTATTTT. This translates into CASSLRGEIGTQYF.